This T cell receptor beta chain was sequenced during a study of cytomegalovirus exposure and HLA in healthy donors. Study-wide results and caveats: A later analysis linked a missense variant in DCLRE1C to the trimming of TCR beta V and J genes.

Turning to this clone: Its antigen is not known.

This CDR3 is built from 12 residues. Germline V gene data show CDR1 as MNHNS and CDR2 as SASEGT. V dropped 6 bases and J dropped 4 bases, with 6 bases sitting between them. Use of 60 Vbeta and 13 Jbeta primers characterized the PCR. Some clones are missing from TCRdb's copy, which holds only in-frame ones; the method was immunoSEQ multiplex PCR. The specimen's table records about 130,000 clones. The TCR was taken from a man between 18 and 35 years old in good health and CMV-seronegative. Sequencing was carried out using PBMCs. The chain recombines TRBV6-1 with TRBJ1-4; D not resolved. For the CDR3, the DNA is TGTGCCAGCAGGGGAGGTAATGAAAAACTGTTTTTT. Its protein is CASRGGNEKLFF.